This note documents a single TCR beta chain sequence. Its antigen is still unknown. No quality values exist for individual bases; no much larger clone is one base distant. Donors were healthy HIV-negative adults with no recently reported acute infections or vaccinations. Every donor was a Caucasian adult living in Nashville, Tennessee, USA. CD4+ T cells were enriched through magnetic negative selection, after which naive cells were positively selected on CD45RA and the remaining negative fraction served as the memory subset. Blood was obtained by leukapheresis, after which PBMCs were separated by Ficoll-Histopaque density gradient centrifugation and cryopreserved in liquid nitrogen vapor phase. Analytical flow cytometry was used to check the purity and quantity of every magnetically sorted T cell population. Each sorted fraction had its genomic DNA isolated and then quantified by UV absorbance on a Nanodrop 2000c.

Sequences GTSNPN (CDR1) and SVGIG (CDR2) are obtained from the germline V gene (reference sequence). From cysteine to phenylalanine, the CDR3 is 12 amino acids long. The read is trimmed to its CDR3 DNA, 36 bases read in frame from base 1. The V and J ends are trimmed by 5 bases and 2 bases, leaving 8 bases between them. TCR CDR3 regions were amplified from genomic DNA by multiplex PCR using the deep immunoSEQ assay. Genomic DNA extracted from each cell subset was distributed evenly over all wells of several immunoSEQ 96-well plates, and each plate served as one replicate. For sorted subsets, about 220 ng of genomic DNA, equivalent to 30,000 or so T cell genomes, went into each replicate PCR. Purified libraries were measured with a Qubit 3.0 fluorometer, size-checked on a Bioanalyzer 2100, and measured again with the KAPA Library Quantification kit. Every immunoSEQ 96-well plate was sequenced on a dedicated single-read 150-cycle Illumina NextSeq 550 flow cell. The authors' pipeline ran thus. Because the immunoSEQ output included only junctional sequences and no quality scores, the filtering could not be the same as the filtering used for full-length reads. To assign V/J genes and CDR3, sequences were annotated using PyIR, a Python wrapper for IgBLAST v1.9, with IMGT germline references. Reads were filtered out if the reads had weak V/J assignments (E-value above 1e-6), no CDR3, stop codons, out-of-frame junctions, or ambiguous translated residues. V3J clonotypes were defined as sequences sharing the same inferred V gene, J gene, and CDR3 amino acid sequence. Percentage overlap between repertoires was computed as shared unique clonotypes divided by the size of the smaller repertoire. Repertoire richness was assessed with RTK rarefaction, the Chao1 estimator, and Recon v2.1 estimates of unobserved clonotypes. OLGA was used to compute generation probabilities for all TCRbeta clonotypes that the gDNA method yielded from a handful of donors. Here the immuneACCESS table is served through TCRdb, limited to in-frame sequences with V and J called. Missing clones are a known gap in these copies; in checked studies unresolved V genes cover under half, and the rest lacks a known reason. The D gene and trimming were derived from the DNA, and the V and J assignments and clone size from that table. For this sample there are about 1 million clones; 78% appear just once. The ten biggest clones cover approximately 0.5% of the sample.

This sample is part of a study of shared clonotypes between healthy human individuals (dated by TCRdb to the early 2020s). In the study overall: The cohort included three men and two women between 18 and 49 years of age. Each donor's leukapheresis produced roughly between roughly 0.85 and 10 billion PBMCs. To increase sequencing depth and limit assay-specific biases, TCR repertoire library preparation and sequencing were carried out by different laboratories using diverse techniques. Blood TCR repertoires of about 5 healthy adults were deeply sequenced to estimate repertoire size and the extent of clonotype sharing between individuals. Per donor, three plates each were used for CD4 naive and CD4 memory, two for CD8 naive, and one for CD8 memory. What the authors observed across the whole study: Sharing across a handful of donors was observed for about 5% of naive CD4, about 4% of naive CD8, about 2.3% of memory CD4, and around 0.44% of memory CD8 clonotypes. Only blood was sampled, and tissue TCR repertoires likely differ from those in blood. Compared with non-shared clonotypes, the clonotypes found in all four sorted-subset donors had higher generation probabilities. Rarefaction of sorted-subset datasets indicated incomplete sequencing despite the large sequencing depth. Based on pairwise subsampling, the degree of clonotype sharing among donors was expected to be affected by sequencing depth. Naive subsets generally had larger estimated clonotype richness than memory subsets did. The genetic and exposure-history diversity represented was limited by the small number of donors.

The V gene is TRBV30 and the J gene is TRBJ2-3; the D gene identity is not certain. This receptor was identified in a man in his late teens or twenties in good health. Some clones in this sample may be carry-over from other donors' samples. The sequenced sample was memory CD4+ T cells from PBMCs. Per the publication, the cell subset or site label means: CD45RA-negative fraction. The CDR3 corresponds to CAWGPDTDTQYF. The base sequence is TGTGCCTGGGGACCCGACACAGATACGCAGTATTTT.